This T cell receptor (beta chain) was sequenced for a study of shared clonotypes between healthy human individuals. Naive CD8 isolation took CD45RO-negative cells positively selected for CCR7 and excluded terminally differentiated effector memory CD45RA+ cells. Method: immunoSEQ multiplex PCR; TCRdb's copy keeps in-frame clones and lacks some. The sample records about 820,000 clones, about 91% being singletons. The sequenced sample consisted of naive CD8+ T cells sorted from blood. This receptor was taken from a man aged 30-40 years in good health.

CDR3 residues: CATSRDRASGNEQYF. The DNA of the CDR3 is TGTGCCACCAGCAGAGATCGCGCTAGCGGGAATGAGCAGTACTTC. V is TRBV15 and J is TRBJ2-7; 9 bases map to TRBD2. After removal of 0 bases from V and 7 bases from J, the junction contained 7 bases not matched to a gene. Per germline, CDR1 LNHNV and CDR2 YYDKDF (reference sequence). This CDR3 spans 15 amino acids.